The subject of this entry is one T cell receptor (beta chain). The entry originates in a study of control samples from healthy donors and cancer patients. Data came from immunoSEQ multiplex PCR; TCRdb stores just in-frame clones and leaves some out. This sample has 150,000 or so clones, with 80% to 95% found just once. The CDR3 extends over 16 amino acids. The receptor was derived from a woman aged 25-40 years in good health. The rearrangement links TRBV21-1 to TRBJ2-5; the table's D call, TRBD2, was not checked against the DNA. TRBV21-1 has pseudogene status. Sample: blood. The CDR3 loop is CASSKELLADQETQYF. The CDR3 region has the DNA TGTGCCAGCAGCAAAGAACTACTAGCGGATCAAGAGACCCAGTACTTC.